Below, 27 T cell receptor beta chains from the same sample are listed, as sequenced in a study of blood T cells in healthy people across ages. A J-beta primer mix and a sample-barcoded 5' primer were used in a second PCR of about 6 to 12 cycles. TCRdb ran MiXCR on the 5' RACE reads and lists one entry per CDR3 protein. Among 600,000 to 800,000 distinct CDR3 sequences listed, approximately 21% were seen once. Sequenced sample: blood. These receptors were obtained from a man between 65 and 85 years old in good health.

This clonotype was seen many times. V usage is TRBV29-1 and J usage is TRBJ2-1, with no clear D. The CDR3 sequence is 13 residues long. Germline V gives CDR1 SQVTM, CDR2 ANQGSEA. Trimming removed 4 bases at V and 0 bases at J, with 7 bases between. Here the CDR3 reads CSVVPVSYNEQFF. CDR3 nucleotides: TGCAGCGTTGTCCCGGTCTCCTACAATGAGCAGTTCTTC.

This clonotype turned up a few times. The rearrangement uses TRBV6-2 or TRBV6-3 and TRBJ2-6; 14 positions match TRBD2. V trimming: 3 bases; J trimming: 2 bases; junction bases outside the gene matches: 6. CDR1 and CDR2 (germline): MNHEY, SVGEGT. This CDR3 has 19 amino acids. DNA of the CDR3: TGTGCCAGCAGTTATCTCCCGGGACTAGCGGGAGCTGGGGCCAACGTCCTGACTTTC. Amino acids: CASSYLPGLAGAGANVLTF.

V gene TRBV3-1 combines with J gene TRBJ2-7; 9 bases fit TRBD2. J lost 6 bases, V lost 2 bases, and 8 bases had no gene match. The length of the CDR3 is 15 residues. Germline V CDR1 and CDR2: LGHDT, YNNKEL (reference sequence). CDR3 loop: CASSQRREGLGEQYF. CDR3 bases: TGTGCCAGCAGCCAAAGGCGGGAGGGCCTTGGCGAGCAGTACTTC.

The rearrangement links TRBV20-1 to TRBJ1-4; a weak D match, TRBD1 (6 bases). The CDR3 sequence is 13 residues long. V lost 8 bases to trimming and J lost 3 bases, with 13 bases between them. CDR1 and CDR2 (germline): DFQATT, SNEGSKA (reference sequence). The CDR3 DNA is TGCAGTTCCGAACAGGGCCCTAATGAAAAACTGTTTTTT. This sequence encodes CSSEQGPNEKLFF.

The rearrangement links TRBV5-1 to TRBJ1-1, with D unclear. Germline V CDR1 and CDR2: SGHRS, YFSETQ. Trimming cost V 0 bases and J 6 bases, with 12 bases left between them. The CDR3 spans 14 residues. The DNA for the CDR3 is TGCGCCAGCAGCTTGGCCACGGATAACGCTGAAGCTTTCTTT. It specifies CASSLATDNAEAFF.

Comment on this clonotype: A read error may produce the germline difference seen at one junction end. The V gene is TRBV18, the J gene TRBJ1-2; D gene uncertain. Germline CDR1 reads KGHSH; CDR2 reads LQKENI. The CDR3 is 13 amino acids. The CDR3 DNA sequence: TGTGCCAGCTCACCAAAGGGCAACTATGGCTACCCCTTC. This encodes CASSPKGNYGYPF. Complete variable domain (other parts from reference TRBV18 and TRBJ1-2): NAGVMQNPRHLVRRRGQEARLRCSPMKGHSHVYWYRQLPEEGLKFMVYLQKENIIDESGMPKERFSAEFPKEGPSILRIQQVVRGDSAAYFCASSPKGNYGYPFGSGTRLTVV.

This clonotype was recorded a few times. The rearrangement uses TRBV6-1 and TRBJ2-3, with 9 bases identical to TRBD1. CDR1 and CDR2 from the germline V gene are MNHNS and SASEGT. V lost 4 bases to trimming and J lost 3 bases; unmatched junction nucleotides: 23. The CDR3 runs 21 residues. CDR3 in DNA: TGTGCCAGCAGTGCTATCTCTCGGTCCATGGCTCCGGGACAGGGAACAGATACGCAGTATTTT. The encoded protein is CASSAISRSMAPGQGTDTQYF.

This clonotype was counted a few times. The CDR3: CASNSDSQETQYF. In DNA, the CDR3 is TGTGCCAGCAACTCGGACAGCCAAGAGACCCAGTACTTC. The chain couples TRBV7-2 to TRBJ2-5; TRBD1 might be the D (6 bases). V lost 7 bases, J lost 1 base, and 10 bases lay in between. CDR3 length: 13 amino acids. Germline V gene lookup returns CDR1 SGHTA and CDR2 FQGNSA. The full variable domain, in which reference TRBV7-2 and TRBJ2-5 provide the parts outside the CDR3, is GAGVSQSPSNKVTEKGKDVELRCDPISGHTALYWYRQSLGQGLEFLIYFQGNSAPDKSGLPSDRFSAERTGGSVSTLTIQRTQQEDSAVYLCASNSDSQETQYFGPGTRLLVL.

About this clonotype itself: One junction end disagrees with the germline gene, perhaps due to a read error. The rearrangement uses TRBV15 and TRBJ1-1; possibly TRBD1 for D (5 bases). This CDR3 contains 16 residues. Per the germline V gene, CDR1 is LNHNV and CDR2 is YYDKDF (reference sequence). The CDR3 reads CATSRGTKDHGSEAFF. The CDR3 nucleotides are TGCGCCACCAGCAGAGGGACCAAGGATCATGGGAGTGAAGCTTTCTTT.

This clonotype was seen more than once but under ten times. This chain joins TRBV6-2 or TRBV6-3 and TRBJ2-1, with 7 positions matching TRBD2. CDR3 length: 17 amino acids. With 0 bases clipped from V and 7 bases from J, the junction kept 12 bases outside the gene matches. Per the germline V gene, CDR1 is MNHEY and CDR2 is SVGEGT. The CDR3: CASSYSALAIPNNEQFF. CDR3 bases: TGTGCCAGCAGTTACTCGGCACTAGCGATACCGAATAATGAGCAGTTCTTC.

In this sample, this clonotype turned up a few times. The chain recombines TRBV27 with TRBJ2-5; D is tentatively TRBD1 or TRBD2 (5 bases each). V lost 6 bases and J lost 5, with 16 bases in between. The V gene's germline CDR1 is MNHEY and CDR2 SMNVEV (reference sequence). This CDR3 contains 14 residues. The CDR3 protein is CASRDSGAGETQYF. The CDR3 coding sequence is TGTGCCAGCAGAGATTCCGGGGCTGGGGAGACCCAGTACTTC.

In this sample, this clonotype turned up a few times. The chain is built from TRBV20-1 and TRBJ2-7; unclear D gene. The CDR3 runs 12 residues. In germline, CDR1 is DFQATT, CDR2 SNEGSKA (reference sequence). CDR3: CSCLGKGYEQYF. DNA of the CDR3: TGCAGCTGTTTGGGGAAAGGATACGAGCAGTACTTC.

This clonotype appeared a few times. The rearrangement uses TRBV7-3 and TRBJ2-5; 9 bases are shared with TRBD2. From germline, CDR1 is SGHTA and CDR2 FQGTGA. CDR3 size: 16 residues. V shed 2 bases, J shed 2 bases, and the junction held 6 bases outside the gene matches. CDR3 DNA: TGTGCCAGCAGCTTACGTGCGGGAGGGAGTCAAGAGACCCAGTACTTC. Residues: CASSLRAGGSQETQYF.

V gene TRBV10-3 combines with J gene TRBJ1-1, with 8 bases fitting TRBD1. The CDR3 covers 15 residues. J lost 1 base, V lost 10 bases, and 11 bases had no gene match. The germline V gene encodes CDR1 ENHRY and CDR2 SYGVKD. The CDR3 coding sequence is TGTGCCACTACGGTGCAGGGGGCACCGAACACTGAAGCTTTCTTT. This translates into CATTVQGAPNTEAFF.

This clonotype was found many times. The rearrangement joins TRBV7-6 to TRBJ2-1; D call uncertain. The ends were cut back, 0 bases at V and 0 bases at J, with 15 bases in the middle. Germline assignment: CDR1 SGHVS and CDR2 FNYEAQ. This CDR3 contains 18 residues. The CDR3 protein is CASSLAGREVGSYNEQFF. CDR3 DNA: TGTGCCAGCAGCTTAGCGGGTCGAGAGGTGGGCTCCTACAATGAGCAGTTCTTC.

The chain joins TRBV4-1 to TRBJ2-5, with D possibly TRBD1 on 6 matching bases. Near its end, the DNA agrees better with TRBJ2-1, so the J call may be wrong. This CDR3 is 13 amino acids long. The germline CDR1 and CDR2 sequences are MGHRA and YSYEKL. CDR3 bases: TGCGCCAGCAGCCAAGGACAGGAAACTGAGCAGTTCTTC. Its protein product is CASSQGQETEQFF.

This clonotype was counted between two and nine times. J is TRBJ2-7 and V is TRBV20-1, with D uncertain. The ends were cut back, 6 bases at V and 4 bases at J, with 25 bases in the middle. This CDR3 has 16 amino acids. Per the germline V gene, CDR1 is DFQATT and CDR2 is SNEGSKA (reference sequence). The CDR3 here is CSAIPENRVKPYEQYF. The CDR3 nucleotides are TGCAGTGCGATTCCCGAAAATCGGGTTAAGCCTTACGAGCAGTACTTC.

This chain uses TRBV10-3 with TRBJ2-5; possible D gene TRBD2, 6 bases. The V end was cut by 6 bases, the J end by 2 bases, with 19 bases between. The CDR3 is 16 amino acids. Germline CDR1 ENHRY, CDR2 SYGVKD. The CDR3 nucleotides are TGTGCCATCAGCGGGAGACAGAGTAGGGCACAAGAGACCCAGTACTTC. It translates to CAISGRQSRAQETQYF.

This clonotype was observed a few times. V gene TRBV7-9 combines with J gene TRBJ2-1, with 7 bases aligning to TRBD2. The CDR3 contains 15 residues. The junction had 7 bases not matched to a gene; V was cut back by 5 bases and J by 3 bases. Germline CDR1 is SEHNR and CDR2 is FQNEAQ (reference sequence). For the CDR3, the DNA is TGTGCCAGCAGCCCCCCTAGCGGACTCTACAATGAGCAGTTCTTC. This codes for CASSPPSGLYNEQFF.

As DNA, the CDR3 is TGTGCCAGCAGCTTACTAGCGGGTTATGAGACCCAGTACTTC. This codes for CASSLLAGYETQYF. V is TRBV7-9 and J is TRBJ2-5; 8 nucleotides line up with TRBD2. The V gene's germline CDR1 is SEHNR and CDR2 FQNEAQ (reference sequence). The CDR3 length is 14 residues. V gave up 2 bases and J gave up 5 bases; unmatched junction bases: 4.

This clonotype was seen ten or more times. This chain connects TRBV5-1 to TRBJ2-5; D remains ambiguous. Trimming took 4 bases from V and 0 from J, leaving 7 bases between them. Germline V gives CDR1 SGHRS, CDR2 YFSETQ. The CDR3 extends over 13 amino acids. CDR3 in DNA: TGCGCCAGCAGCCAAGACAACCAAGAGACCCAGTACTTC. Its protein product is CASSQDNQETQYF. Variable domain in full (rest from reference TRBV5-1 and TRBJ2-5): KAGVTQTPRYLIKTRGQQVTLSCSPISGHRSVSWYQQTPGQGLQFLFEYFSETQRNKGNFPGRFSGRQFSNSRSEMNVSTLELGDSALYLCASSQDNQETQYFGPGTRLLVL.

V and J are TRBV20-1 and TRBJ1-4; D ambiguous. The CDR3 contains 14 residues. The V end was cut by 0 bases, the J end by 0 bases, with 5 bases between. Germline V gene lookup returns CDR1 DFQATT and CDR2 SNEGSKA (reference sequence). The CDR3 DNA sequence: TGCAGTGCTAGAGACCTTGCAACTAATGAAAAACTGTTTTTT. Its protein product is CSARDLATNEKLFF.

The chain links TRBV3-1 to TRBJ2-7; TRBD1 agrees at 9 bases. Germline-derived CDR1 and CDR2 are LGHDT and YNNKEL (reference sequence). This CDR3 is 16 amino acids long. V gave up 1 base and J gave up 6 bases; unmatched junction bases: 10. This CDR3 reads CASSQVPGTGTLEQYF. In DNA form, the CDR3 reads TGTGCCAGCAGCCAAGTTCCCGGGACAGGGACCCTCGAGCAGTACTTC.

Turning to this clonotype: An end of the junction differs from the germline gene, which may be a read error. Here the CDR3 reads CASNPGTGQGTQYF. The CDR3, as DNA: TGTGCCAGCAACCCCGGGACAGGACAAGGGACCCAGTACTTC. The gene calls are TRBV12-3 or TRBV12-4 and TRBJ2-5, with 8 positions matching TRBD1. The CDR3 length is 14 residues.

This rearrangement joins TRBV28 to TRBJ2-7; the D call may be TRBD1 or TRBD2 (6 bases each). The CDR3 sequence is 14 residues long. Germline values: CDR1 MDHEN, CDR2 SYDVKM. Between the trimmed V and J ends, which lost 5 bases and 3 bases, there was a span of 14 bases. CDR3 amino acids: CASSLRGAVYEQYF. CDR3 DNA sequence: TGTGCCAGCAGTCTGAGGGGGGCAGTCTACGAGCAGTACTTC.

This clonotype has more than one count but fewer than ten. V is TRBV7-2 and J is TRBJ2-2, with D possibly matching TRBD2 (5 bases). Germline V gives CDR1 SGHTA, CDR2 FQGNSA. CDR3 length equals 16 residues. V was cut by 1 base and J by 1 base, with 10 bases left in between. CDR3 sequence (DNA): TGTGCCAGCAGCTTAGAGAGGGTAGAGAACACCGGGGAGCTGTTTTTT. Residues: CASSLERVENTGELFF.

The J gene is TRBJ2-7, the V gene TRBV2; 7 bases map to TRBD1. Germline CDR1 reads SNHLY; CDR2 reads FYNNEI. Trimming cost V 11 bases and J 2 bases; bases outside gene matches: 9. The CDR3 consists of 13 residues. As DNA, the CDR3 is TGTGCCGTCCTGACAGGGAGCCCCTACGAGCAGTACTTC. Protein product: CAVLTGSPYEQYF.